One sample yielded the 27 T cell receptor beta chains listed below, sequenced in a study of long-term antiretroviral therapy in people with HIV. The assay used was immunoSEQ (version v3.0), run at survey level. TCRdb keeps only in-frame clones here, not all; method: immunoSEQ multiplex PCR. The sample has 15,000 to 20,000 clones, 70% to 90% seen once. The material was unsorted PBMCs, obtained 6.9 years after starting antiretroviral therapy. The source is a man between 45 and 60 years old with HIV.

V is TRBV27 and J is TRBJ2-5; D gene ambiguous. V was trimmed by 5 bases and J by 4 bases, leaving 11 bases between them. Per the germline V gene, CDR1 is MNHEY and CDR2 is SMNVEV (reference sequence). The length of the CDR3 is 13 residues. This chain's CDR3 is CASSIHNRETQYF. CDR3 DNA: TGTGCCAGCAGTATCCACAACCGAGAGACCCAGTACTTC.

The CDR3 bases are TGTGCCAGCAGCTTAGATGGGACAGCCCAAGAGACCCAGTACTTC. This translates into CASSLDGTAQETQYF. V is TRBV7-8 and J is TRBJ2-5; 7 nucleotides align to TRBD1. This CDR3 has 15 residues. After removal of 1 base from V and 1 base from J, the junction contained 3 bases not matched to a gene. Germline assignment: CDR1 SGHVS and CDR2 FQNEAQ.

This chain links TRBV28 with TRBJ2-2, with D perhaps matching TRBD2 (6 bases). From germline, CDR1 is MDHEN and CDR2 SYDVKM. The V end lost 6 bases, the J end lost 3 bases, and 14 bases lay between the germline ends. This CDR3 has 15 amino acids. The CDR3 bases are TGTGCCAGCAGGCCTCGGGGGACCTACACCGGGGAGCTGTTTTTT. Protein sequence: CASRPRGTYTGELFF.

This clone is a singleton in its sample. This chain links TRBV6-5 with TRBJ2-1, with 8 nucleotides matching TRBD1. From germline, CDR1 is MNHEY and CDR2 SVGAGI. CDR3 length: 14 residues. J lost 10 bases, V lost 2 bases, and 7 bases had no gene match. The chain's CDR3 is CASSYGTGPEEQFF. The CDR3 DNA is TGTGCCAGCAGTTACGGGACAGGTCCGGAGGAGCAGTTCTTC.

The count of this clone is one. V is TRBV28 and J is TRBJ2-3; 8 bases match TRBD1. Per the germline V gene, CDR1 is MDHEN and CDR2 is SYDVKM. V lost 6 bases to trimming and J lost 6 bases; unmatched junction nucleotides: 11. CDR3 length: 15 amino acids. Here the CDR3 DNA reads TGTGCCAGCAGCCCCGGGGACAGGTTTACGGATACGCAGTATTTT. Translated, it gives CASSPGDRFTDTQYF.

The rearrangement links TRBV6-5 to TRBJ2-3; no firm D call. Germline V gene lookup returns CDR1 MNHEY and CDR2 SVGAGI. This CDR3 region has 14 residues. The ends were cut back, 6 bases at V and 6 bases at J, with 16 bases in the middle. CDR3 nucleotide sequence: TGTGCCAGCAGCCCACGACGAGGTCGGGATACGCAGTATTTT. Its protein is CASSPRRGRDTQYF.

The genes are TRBV11-2 and TRBJ2-2; D ambiguous. CDR1 SGHAT and CDR2 FQNNGV come from the germline V gene. Trimming took off 1 base at V and 2 bases at J, with 5 bases between the two ends. CDR3 length: 14 amino acids. The CDR3 spells CASSLAPNTGELFF. The CDR3 nucleotides read TGTGCCAGCAGCTTAGCCCCAAACACCGGGGAGCTGTTTTTT.

CDR3 loop: CASSLRDIQYF. The CDR3 bases are TGTGCCAGCAGCTTGAGGGACATTCAGTACTTC. The chain employs TRBV7-2 and TRBJ2-4; D perhaps matches TRBD2 (5 bases). The CDR3 runs to 11 residues. Trimming took off 3 bases at V and 8 bases at J, with 5 bases between the two ends. Germline CDR1 SGHTA, CDR2 FQGNSA.

V and J are TRBV11-2 and TRBJ2-2; D perhaps matches TRBD1 (6 bases). The germline V gene has CDR1 SGHAT and CDR2 FQNNGV. The CDR3 runs 16 residues. Trimming pared 5 bases from V and 2 bases from J, leaving 15 bases between. DNA for the CDR3: TGTGCCAGCAGCCCGCTTCCCAGGGGAAACACCGGGGAGCTGTTTTTT. Its translation is CASSPLPRGNTGELFF.

This clone was picked up one time. This rearrangement joins TRBV5-1 to TRBJ2-5; D possibly corresponds to TRBD1 (6 bases). Trimming left V 4 bases short and J 2 bases short, with 12 bases between. Germline V gene sequence: CDR1 SGHRS, CDR2 YFSETQ. This CDR3 region has 14 residues. CDR3 amino acids: CASSVAQGQETQYF. CDR3 nucleotide sequence: TGCGCCAGCAGCGTCGCTCAGGGGCAAGAGACCCAGTACTTC.

This CDR3 is CASSFTGQHTEAFF. CDR3 sequence (DNA): TGTGCCAGCAGCTTTACAGGACAGCACACTGAAGCTTTCTTT. The genes are TRBV7-2 and TRBJ1-1; weak D call: TRBD1 (6 bases). V was pared by 3 bases and J by 3 bases, with 11 bases between. This CDR3 contains 14 residues. Germline V gives CDR1 SGHTA, CDR2 FQGNSA. Drawing the rest from reference TRBV7-2 and TRBJ1-1, the complete variable domain is GAGVSQSPSNKVTEKGKDVELRCDPISGHTALYWYRQSLGQGLEFLIYFQGNSAPDKSGLPSDRFSAERTGGSVSTLTIQRTQQEDSAVYLCASSFTGQHTEAFFGQGTRLTVV.

This chain connects TRBV5-1 to TRBJ1-2; no definite D call. The CDR3 has 14 residues. Germline CDR1 and CDR2: SGHRS and YFSETQ. The germline V and J ends were trimmed by 1 base and 3 bases, with 10 bases remaining between them. CDR3 sequence: CASSLMSPDYGYTF. CDR3 DNA sequence: TGCGCCAGCAGCTTGATGTCACCGGACTATGGCTACACCTTC.

V gene TRBV5-1 combines with J gene TRBJ2-1, with 16 bases identical to TRBD2. CDR1 and CDR2 (germline): SGHRS, YFSETQ. With 5 bases clipped from V and 0 bases from J, the junction kept 11 bases outside the gene matches. The CDR3 consists of 20 residues. This chain's CDR3 is CASSFTGLAGGPGSYNEQFF. The CDR3 DNA reads as TGCGCCAGCAGTTTCACGGGACTAGCGGGAGGGCCTGGCTCCTACAATGAGCAGTTCTTC.

The DNA of the CDR3 is TGTGCCAGCAGCCAAGTTTCACTCTTCTATGGCTACACCTTC. As protein: CASSQVSLFYGYTF. The chain combines TRBV14 with TRBJ1-2; D is ambiguous. V gave up 1 base and J gave up 4 bases, with 10 bases separating them. The CDR3 loop spans 14 amino acids. The germline CDR1 and CDR2 sequences are SGHDN and FVKESK.

The chain recombines TRBV9 with TRBJ1-5; D is ambiguous. The V gene lost 4 bases and the J gene lost 0 bases, with 11 bases spanning the gap. From germline, CDR1 is SGDLS and CDR2 YYNGEE. The CDR3 is made up of 15 amino acids. The CDR3 loop reads CASSPGRLSNQPQHF. Written as DNA, the CDR3 is TGTGCCAGCAGCCCAGGCAGACTTAGCAATCAGCCCCAGCATTTT.

The chain couples TRBV28 to TRBJ1-1, with TRBD1 as a possible D gene (6 bases). The V gene lost 3 bases and the J gene lost 1 base, with 15 bases spanning the gap. The CDR3 is made up of 16 amino acids. From germline, CDR1 is MDHEN and CDR2 SYDVKM. The CDR3 DNA follows: TGTGCCAGCAGTTTCTTTACCCAGGGGCGGAACACTGAAGCTTTCTTT. Amino acid sequence: CASSFFTQGRNTEAFF.

DNA of the CDR3: TGCAGCGTTGCTACAGGGAGCTACGAGCAGTACTTC. This translates into CSVATGSYEQYF. V gene TRBV29-1 combines with J gene TRBJ2-7; a weak D match, TRBD1 (6 bases). V lost 4 bases to trimming and J lost 3 bases, with 10 bases between them. CDR1 and CDR2 (germline): SQVTM, ANQGSEA. CDR3 length equals 12 residues.

The chain carries TRBV11-2 and TRBJ2-5; D not certain. The CDR3 runs to 11 residues. The V and J ends lost 3 bases and 4 bases respectively, with 3 bases between them. The germline gives CDR1 SGHAT, CDR2 FQNNGV. Here the CDR3 reads CASSFTETQYF. The DNA for the CDR3 is TGTGCCAGCAGCTTTACAGAGACCCAGTACTTC.

The chain links TRBV5-5 to TRBJ2-1; D gene uncertain. The CDR3 runs 11 residues. The germline V gene has CDR1 SGHKS and CDR2 YYEKEE (reference sequence). With 5 bases removed from V and 8 bases from J, the gap between germline ends came to 8 bases. CDR3 DNA sequence: TGTGCCAGCAGGTACGGGTATGAGCAGTTCTTC. It codes for CASRYGYEQFF.

This clone showed up just once. The chain uses TRBV7-9 and TRBJ2-5; possible D gene TRBD2, 6 bases. Germline V gene sequence: CDR1 SEHNR, CDR2 FQNEAQ (reference sequence). The V and J ends lost 4 bases and 5 bases respectively, with 23 bases between them. This CDR3 comprises 17 residues. CDR3 region: CASSSNQEGRPRETQYF. CDR3 coding DNA: TGTGCCAGCAGCTCTAATCAGGAGGGTCGGCCAAGGGAGACCCAGTACTTC.

Here the CDR3 DNA reads TGTGCCACCAGCAGCCCCGACAGCGGACCCACAAACTACGAGCAGTACTTC. Protein: CATSSPDSGPTNYEQYF. This sequence joins TRBV15 and TRBJ2-7; D may be TRBD1 or TRBD2 (5 bases each). Looked up from germline, CDR1 is LNHNV and CDR2 is YYDKDF (reference sequence). V was trimmed by 3 bases and J by 3 bases, leaving 21 bases between them. The CDR3 length is 17 residues.

This chain joins TRBV27 and TRBJ1-4, with D tentatively TRBD1 (6 bases). CDR1 and CDR2 (germline): MNHEY, SMNVEV (reference sequence). The CDR3 has 15 amino acids. V lost 2 bases, J lost 6 bases, and 13 bases lay in between. CDR3 loop: CASSLLGQRYEKLFF. The CDR3 nucleotides read TGTGCCAGCAGTTTACTTGGACAGCGATATGAAAAACTGTTTTTT. The full variable domain, in which reference TRBV27 and TRBJ1-4 provide the parts outside the CDR3, is EAQVTQNPRYLITVTGKKLTVTCSQNMNHEYMSWYRQDPGLGLRQIYYSMNVEVTDKGDVPEGYKVSRKEKRNFPLILESPSPNQTSLYFCASSLLGQRYEKLFFGSGTQLSVL.

The chain combines TRBV19 with TRBJ2-7; D uncertain. V was trimmed by 2 bases and J by 0 bases, leaving 8 bases between them. The V gene's germline CDR1 is LNHDA and CDR2 SQIVND (reference sequence). The length of the CDR3 is 14 residues. The CDR3 protein is CASSISGISYEQYF. The DNA for the CDR3 is TGTGCCAGTAGTATAAGTGGGATCTCCTACGAGCAGTACTTC. The variable domain in full, with the rest retrieved from reference TRBV19 and TRBJ2-7, is DGGITQSPKYLFRKEGQNVTLSCEQNLNHDAMYWYRQDPGQGLRLIYYSQIVNDFQKGDIAEGYSVSREKKESFPLTVTSAQKNPTAFYLCASSISGISYEQYFGPGTRLTVT.

A single count supports this clone. The rearrangement uses TRBV7-6 and TRBJ2-7, with D possibly being TRBD2 (7 bases). The length of the CDR3 is 16 residues. Germline CDR1 is SGHVS and CDR2 is FNYEAQ. The V end lost 1 base, the J end lost 6 bases, and 19 bases lay between the germline ends. The CDR3 coding sequence is TGTGCCAGCAGCTTAGGGGGGGGCCCGGGTCTCGGCGAGCAGTACTTC. Its translation: CASSLGGGPGLGEQYF.

This clone was counted a single time. The chain links TRBV7-3 to TRBJ2-2; 9 positions match TRBD1. CDR1 SGHTA and CDR2 FQGTGA come from the germline V gene. The junction had 7 bases not matched to a gene; V was cut back by 5 bases and J by 6 bases. The CDR3 covers 15 residues. The CDR3 DNA is TGTGCCAGCAGCGTAAGGACAGGGGTTGCCGGGGAGCTGTTTTTT. It is translated as CASSVRTGVAGELFF.

The chain uses TRBV29-1 and TRBJ2-2, with a weak D call TRBD2 (6 bases). CDR1 and CDR2 from the germline V gene are SQVTM and ANQGSEA. This CDR3 spans 13 amino acids. With 7 bases removed from V and 1 base from J, the gap between germline ends came to 10 bases. CDR3 DNA sequence: TGCAGCGCCGGAGGGAGGAACACCGGGGAGCTGTTTTTT. Its translation is CSAGGRNTGELFF.

The genes are TRBV28 and TRBJ2-2; no reliable D call. Per the germline V gene, CDR1 is MDHEN and CDR2 is SYDVKM. The CDR3 loop spans 14 amino acids. The germline V and J ends were trimmed by 2 bases and 4 bases, with 8 bases remaining between them. Here the CDR3 reads CASSLGRRTGELFF. The CDR3 nucleotides read TGTGCCAGCAGTTTAGGCAGGCGCACCGGGGAGCTGTTTTTT.